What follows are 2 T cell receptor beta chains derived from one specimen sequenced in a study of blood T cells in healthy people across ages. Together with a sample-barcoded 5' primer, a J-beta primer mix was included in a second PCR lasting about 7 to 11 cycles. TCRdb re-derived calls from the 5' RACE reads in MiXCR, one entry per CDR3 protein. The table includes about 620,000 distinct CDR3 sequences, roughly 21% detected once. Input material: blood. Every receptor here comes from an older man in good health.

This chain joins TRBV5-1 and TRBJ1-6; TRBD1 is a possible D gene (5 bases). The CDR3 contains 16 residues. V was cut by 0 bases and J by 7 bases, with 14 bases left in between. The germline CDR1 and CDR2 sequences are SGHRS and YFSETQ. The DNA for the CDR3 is TGCGCCAGCAGCTTGGGGCATGGGACGGAGAATTCACCCCTCCACTTT. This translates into CASSLGHGTENSPLHF.

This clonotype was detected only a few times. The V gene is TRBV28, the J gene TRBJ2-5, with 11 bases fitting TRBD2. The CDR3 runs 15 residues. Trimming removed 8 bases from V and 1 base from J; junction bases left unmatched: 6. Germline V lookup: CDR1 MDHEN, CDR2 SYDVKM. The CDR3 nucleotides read TGTGCCAGCTTGGGTCTAGCGGGAGGCCAAGAGACCCAGTACTTC. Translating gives CASLGLAGGQETQYF.